The T cell receptor beta chain described here comes from a study of blood T cell dynamics during melanoma immunotherapy. TCRdb's table, derived via immunoSEQ multiplex PCR, lists solely in-frame clones and lacks some. This sample has thousands of clones, with around 81% found just once. Described time point: pre-treatment baseline. Germline CDR1 MNHEY, CDR2 SVGAGI. CDR3 length: 13 residues. The V end lost 2 bases, the J end lost 4 bases, and 7 bases lay between the germline ends. The J gene is TRBJ2-3, the V gene TRBV6-5; no definite D call. This sample comprised blood, obtained from a patient treated with checkpoint blockade. The TCR sequence derives from a human donor with melanoma. In DNA, the CDR3 is TGTGCCAGCAGTTACCCCTCGGCAGATACGCAGTATTTT. This translates into CASSYPSADTQYF.